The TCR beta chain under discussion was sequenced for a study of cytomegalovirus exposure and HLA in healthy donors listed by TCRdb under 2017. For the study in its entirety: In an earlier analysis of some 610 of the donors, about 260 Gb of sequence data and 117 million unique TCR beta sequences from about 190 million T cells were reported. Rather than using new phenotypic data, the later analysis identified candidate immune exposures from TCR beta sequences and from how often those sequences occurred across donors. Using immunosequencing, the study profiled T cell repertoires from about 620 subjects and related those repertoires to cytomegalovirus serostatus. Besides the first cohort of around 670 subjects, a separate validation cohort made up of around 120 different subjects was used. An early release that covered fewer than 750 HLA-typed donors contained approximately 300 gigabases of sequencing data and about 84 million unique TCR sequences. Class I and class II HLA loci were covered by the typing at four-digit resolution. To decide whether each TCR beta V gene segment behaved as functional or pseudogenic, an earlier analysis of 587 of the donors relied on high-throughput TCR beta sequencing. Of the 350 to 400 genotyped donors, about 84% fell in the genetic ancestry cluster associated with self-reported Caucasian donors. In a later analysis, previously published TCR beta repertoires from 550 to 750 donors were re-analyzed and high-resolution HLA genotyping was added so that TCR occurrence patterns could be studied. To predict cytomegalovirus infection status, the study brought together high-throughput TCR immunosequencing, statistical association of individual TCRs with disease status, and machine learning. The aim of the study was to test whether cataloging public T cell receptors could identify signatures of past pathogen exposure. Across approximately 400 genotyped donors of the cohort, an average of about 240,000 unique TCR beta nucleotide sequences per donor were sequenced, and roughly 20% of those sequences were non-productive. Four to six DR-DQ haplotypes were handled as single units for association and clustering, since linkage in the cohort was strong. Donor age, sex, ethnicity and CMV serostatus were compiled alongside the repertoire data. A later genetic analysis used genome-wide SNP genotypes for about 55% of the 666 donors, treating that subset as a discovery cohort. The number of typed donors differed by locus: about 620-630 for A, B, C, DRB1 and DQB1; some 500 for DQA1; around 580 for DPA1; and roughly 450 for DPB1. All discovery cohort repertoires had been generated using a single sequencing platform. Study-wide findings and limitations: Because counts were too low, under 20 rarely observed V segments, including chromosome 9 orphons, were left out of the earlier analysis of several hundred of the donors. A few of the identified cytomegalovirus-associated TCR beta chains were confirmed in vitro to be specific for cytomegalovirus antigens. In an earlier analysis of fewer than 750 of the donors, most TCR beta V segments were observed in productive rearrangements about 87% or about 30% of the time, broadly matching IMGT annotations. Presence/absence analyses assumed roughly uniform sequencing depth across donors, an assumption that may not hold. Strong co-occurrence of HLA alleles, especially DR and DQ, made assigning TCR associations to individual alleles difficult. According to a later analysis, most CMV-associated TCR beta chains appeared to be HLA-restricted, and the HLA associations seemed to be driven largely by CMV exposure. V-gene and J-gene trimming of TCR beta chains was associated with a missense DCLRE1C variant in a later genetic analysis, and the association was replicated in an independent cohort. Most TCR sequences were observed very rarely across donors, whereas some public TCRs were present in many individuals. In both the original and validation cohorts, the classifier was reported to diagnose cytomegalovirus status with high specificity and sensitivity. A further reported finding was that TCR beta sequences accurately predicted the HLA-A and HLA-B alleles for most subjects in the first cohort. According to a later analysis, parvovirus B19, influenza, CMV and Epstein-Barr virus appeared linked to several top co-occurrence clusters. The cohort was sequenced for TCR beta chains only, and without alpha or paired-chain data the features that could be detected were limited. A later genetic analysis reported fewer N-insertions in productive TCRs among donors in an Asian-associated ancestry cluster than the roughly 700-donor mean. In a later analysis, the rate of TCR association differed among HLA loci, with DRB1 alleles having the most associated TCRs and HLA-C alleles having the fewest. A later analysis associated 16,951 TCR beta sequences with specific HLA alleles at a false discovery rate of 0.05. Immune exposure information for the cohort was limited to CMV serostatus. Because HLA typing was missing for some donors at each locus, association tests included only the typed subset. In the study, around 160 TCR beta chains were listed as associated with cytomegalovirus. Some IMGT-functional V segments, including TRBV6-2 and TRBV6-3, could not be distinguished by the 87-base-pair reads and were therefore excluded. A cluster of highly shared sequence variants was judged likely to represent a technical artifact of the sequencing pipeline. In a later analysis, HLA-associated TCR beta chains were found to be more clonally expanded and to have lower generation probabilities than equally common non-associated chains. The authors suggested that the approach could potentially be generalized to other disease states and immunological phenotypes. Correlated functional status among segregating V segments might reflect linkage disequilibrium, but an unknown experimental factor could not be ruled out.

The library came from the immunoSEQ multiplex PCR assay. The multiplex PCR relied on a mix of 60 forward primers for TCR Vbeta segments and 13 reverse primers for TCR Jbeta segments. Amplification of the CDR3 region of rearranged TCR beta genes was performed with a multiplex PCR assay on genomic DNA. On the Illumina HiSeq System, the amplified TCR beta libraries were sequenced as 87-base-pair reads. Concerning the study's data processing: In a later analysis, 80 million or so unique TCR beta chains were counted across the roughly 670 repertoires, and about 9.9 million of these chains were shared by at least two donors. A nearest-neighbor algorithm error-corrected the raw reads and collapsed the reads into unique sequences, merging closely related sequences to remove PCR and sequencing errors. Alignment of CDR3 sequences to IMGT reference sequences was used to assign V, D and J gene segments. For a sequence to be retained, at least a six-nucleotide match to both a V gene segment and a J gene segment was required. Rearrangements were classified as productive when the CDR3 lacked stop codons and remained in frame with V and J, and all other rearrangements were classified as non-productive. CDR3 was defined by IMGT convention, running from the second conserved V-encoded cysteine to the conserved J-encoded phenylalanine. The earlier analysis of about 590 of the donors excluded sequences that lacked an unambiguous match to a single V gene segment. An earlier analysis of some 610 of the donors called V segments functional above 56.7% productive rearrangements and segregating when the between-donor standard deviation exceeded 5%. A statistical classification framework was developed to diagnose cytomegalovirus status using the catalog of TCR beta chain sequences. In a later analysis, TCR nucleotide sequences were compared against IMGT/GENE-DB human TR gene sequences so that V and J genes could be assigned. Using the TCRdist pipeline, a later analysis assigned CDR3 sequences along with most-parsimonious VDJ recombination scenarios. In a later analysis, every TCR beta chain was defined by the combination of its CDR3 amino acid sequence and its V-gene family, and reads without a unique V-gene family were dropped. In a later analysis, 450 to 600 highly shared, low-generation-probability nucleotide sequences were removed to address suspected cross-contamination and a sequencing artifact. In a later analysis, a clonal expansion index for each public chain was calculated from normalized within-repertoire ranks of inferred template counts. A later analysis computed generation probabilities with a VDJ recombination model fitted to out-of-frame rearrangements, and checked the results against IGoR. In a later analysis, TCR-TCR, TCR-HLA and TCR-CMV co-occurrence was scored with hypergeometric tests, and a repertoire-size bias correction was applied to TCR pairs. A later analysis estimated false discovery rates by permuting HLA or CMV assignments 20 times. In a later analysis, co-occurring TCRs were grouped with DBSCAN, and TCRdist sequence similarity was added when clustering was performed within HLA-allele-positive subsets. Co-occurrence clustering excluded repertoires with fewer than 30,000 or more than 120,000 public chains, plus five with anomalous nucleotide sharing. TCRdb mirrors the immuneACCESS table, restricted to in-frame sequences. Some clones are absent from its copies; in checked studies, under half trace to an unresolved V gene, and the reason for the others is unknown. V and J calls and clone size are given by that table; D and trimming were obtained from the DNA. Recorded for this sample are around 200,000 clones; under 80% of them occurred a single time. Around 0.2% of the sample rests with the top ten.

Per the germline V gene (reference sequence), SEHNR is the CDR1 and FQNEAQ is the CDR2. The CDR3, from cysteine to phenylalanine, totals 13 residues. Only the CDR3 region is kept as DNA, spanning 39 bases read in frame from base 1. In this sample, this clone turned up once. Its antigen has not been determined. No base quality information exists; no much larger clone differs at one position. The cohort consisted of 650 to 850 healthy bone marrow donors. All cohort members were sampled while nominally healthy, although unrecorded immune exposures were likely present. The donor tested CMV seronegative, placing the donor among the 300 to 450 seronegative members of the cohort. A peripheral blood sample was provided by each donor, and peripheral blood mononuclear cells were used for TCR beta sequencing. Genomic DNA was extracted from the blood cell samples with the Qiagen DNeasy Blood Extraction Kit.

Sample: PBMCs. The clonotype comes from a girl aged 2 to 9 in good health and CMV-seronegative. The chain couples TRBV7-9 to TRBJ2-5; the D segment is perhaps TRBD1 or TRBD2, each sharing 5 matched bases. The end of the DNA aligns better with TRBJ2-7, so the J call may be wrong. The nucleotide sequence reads TGTGCCAGCAGCTTAATGAGGGGACACGAGCAGTACTTC. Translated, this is CASSLMRGHEQYF.